These T cell receptor beta chains were read from a single sample in a study of cytomegalovirus exposure and HLA in healthy donors. Repertoires were generated with immunoSEQ multiplex PCR, while TCRdb's copy carries only in-frame clones and drops some. The sample records fewer than 200,000 clones, about 80% being singletons. Sequencing was performed on PBMCs. Receptors originate from a woman between 50 and 59 years old in good health and CMV-seronegative. The CDR3 runs from the conserved cysteine through the conserved F or W. The D gene is left open where the match is weak. Some rows have no size entry. The others give once, few or many, or a class for an expanded clone.

length,V,J,size,D,DNA,CDR3
12,TRBV7-9,TRBJ2-1,few,-,TGTGCCAGCAGCCAGCAGGGCAATGAGCAGTTCTTC,CASSQQGNEQFF
15,TRBV5-1,TRBJ2-3,few,-,TGCGCCAGCAGCCCCGGGACAACTAACACAGATACGCAGTATTTT,CASSPGTTNTDTQYF
16,TRBV28,TRBJ2-2,-,TRBD1,TGTGCCAGCAGTCCCCCACAGGGGGCCTACACCGGGGAGCTGTTTTTT,CASSPPQGAYTGELFF
17,TRBV16,TRBJ1-2,-,TRBD1,TGTGCCAGCAGCGCGTCCCCCCGGGCAGGGGGCTTCTATGGCTACACCTTC,CASSASPRAGGFYGYTF
11,TRBV20-1,TRBJ2-3,-,-,TGCAGTGGTACTTATCCAGATACGCAGTATTTT,CSGTYPDTQYF
15,TRBV19,TRBJ2-5,-,TRBD1,TGTGCCAGTAGTGGGGTTCGACAGGGCGCTGAGACCCAGTACTTC,CASSGVRQGAETQYF
13,TRBV10-3,TRBJ2-7,-,TRBD2,TGTGCCATCGACGGGGGGAGCTCCTACGAGCAGTACTTC,CAIDGGSSYEQYF
12,TRBV7-3,TRBJ2-7,once,TRBD2,TGTGCGTCGGGGCTAGCGGGAGGAGAGCAGTACTTC,CASGLAGGEQYF
18,TRBV10-3,TRBJ2-3,-,TRBD2,TGTGCCATCAGTGGACTAGCGGGAGGGACTTCAGGCACAGATACGCAGTATTTT,CAISGLAGGTSGTDTQYF
15,TRBV4-3,TRBJ1-1,-,-,TGCGCCAGCAGCCAAGAACAGGGCATGAACACTGAAGCTTTCTTT,CASSQEQGMNTEAFF
16,TRBV2,TRBJ1-4,-,-,TGTGCCAGCAGCCTACAGGGCCCCGCAACTAATGAAAAACTGTTTTTT,CASSLQGPATNEKLFF
11,TRBV20-1,TRBJ1-2,-,-,TGCAGTGCGCCAACCGGCTATGGCTACACCTTC,CSAPTGYGYTF
13,TRBV19,TRBJ1-2,few,-,TGTGCCAGTAGTTTTCGAGGGAATTATGGCTACACCTTC,CASSFRGNYGYTF